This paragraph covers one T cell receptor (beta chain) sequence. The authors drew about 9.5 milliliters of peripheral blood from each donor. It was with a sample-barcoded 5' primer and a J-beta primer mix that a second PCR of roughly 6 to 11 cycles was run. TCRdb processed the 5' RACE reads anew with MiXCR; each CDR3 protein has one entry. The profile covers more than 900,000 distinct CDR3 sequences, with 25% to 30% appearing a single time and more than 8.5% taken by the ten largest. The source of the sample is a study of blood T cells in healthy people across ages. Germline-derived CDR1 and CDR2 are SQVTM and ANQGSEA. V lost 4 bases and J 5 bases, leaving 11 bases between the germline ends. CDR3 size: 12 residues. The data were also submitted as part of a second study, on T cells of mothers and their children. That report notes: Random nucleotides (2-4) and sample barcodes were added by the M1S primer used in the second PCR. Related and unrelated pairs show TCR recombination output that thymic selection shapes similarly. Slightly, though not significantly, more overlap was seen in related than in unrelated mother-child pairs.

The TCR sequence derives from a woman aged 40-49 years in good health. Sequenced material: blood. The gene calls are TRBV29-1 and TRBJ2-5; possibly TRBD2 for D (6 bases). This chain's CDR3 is CSVGPRGETQYF. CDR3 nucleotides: TGCAGCGTTGGACCTCGGGGGGAGACCCAGTACTTC.